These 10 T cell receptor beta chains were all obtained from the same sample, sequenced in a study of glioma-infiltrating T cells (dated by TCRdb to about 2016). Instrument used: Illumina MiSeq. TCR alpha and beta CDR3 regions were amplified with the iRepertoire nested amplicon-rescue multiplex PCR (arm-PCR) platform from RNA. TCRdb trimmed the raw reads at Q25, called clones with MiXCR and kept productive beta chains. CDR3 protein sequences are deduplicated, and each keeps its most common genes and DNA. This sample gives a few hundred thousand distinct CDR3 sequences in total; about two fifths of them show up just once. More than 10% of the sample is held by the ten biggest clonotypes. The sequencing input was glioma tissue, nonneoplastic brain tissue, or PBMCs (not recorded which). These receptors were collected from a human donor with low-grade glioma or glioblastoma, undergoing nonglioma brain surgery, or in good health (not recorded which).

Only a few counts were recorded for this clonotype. The CDR3 nucleotides are TGTGCCACCCAACGGCTAGGCCCCTACGAGCAGTACTTC. The encoded protein is CATQRLGPYEQYF. The chain has TRBV6-2 or TRBV6-3 and TRBJ2-7; unclear D gene. The germline CDR1 and CDR2 sequences are MNHEY and SVGEGT. Trimming took 10 bases from V and 2 from J, leaving 15 bases between them. The length of the CDR3 is 13 residues.

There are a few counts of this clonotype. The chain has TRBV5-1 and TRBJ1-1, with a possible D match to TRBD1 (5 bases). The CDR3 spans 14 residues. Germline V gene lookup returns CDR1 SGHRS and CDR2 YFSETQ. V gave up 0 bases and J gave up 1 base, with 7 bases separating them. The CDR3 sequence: CASSLAGQNTEAFF. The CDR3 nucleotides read TGCGCCAGCAGCTTGGCTGGACAGAACACTGAAGCTTTCTTT.

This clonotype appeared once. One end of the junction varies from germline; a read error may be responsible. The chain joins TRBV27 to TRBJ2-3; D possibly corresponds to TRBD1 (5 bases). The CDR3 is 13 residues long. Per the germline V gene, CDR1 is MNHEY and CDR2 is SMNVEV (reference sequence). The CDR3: CAGSSDRGTEAYF. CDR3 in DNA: TGTGCCGGCAGTTCAGACAGAGGCACTGAAGCTTACTTT.

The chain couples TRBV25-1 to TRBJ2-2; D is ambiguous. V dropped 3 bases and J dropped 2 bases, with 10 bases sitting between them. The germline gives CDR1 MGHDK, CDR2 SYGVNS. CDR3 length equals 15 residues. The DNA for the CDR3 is TGTGCCAGCAGTGAGTCGTCGGCAAACACCGGGGAGCTGTTTTTT. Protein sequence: CASSESSANTGELFF.

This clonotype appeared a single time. CDR3 in DNA: TGTGCCAGCAGCATTAACAGGGGGCGAGGTGAGACCCAGTACTTC. It encodes CASSINRGRGETQYF. The V gene is TRBV7-2, the J gene TRBJ2-5; 9 nucleotides match TRBD1. Germline CDR1 is SGHTA and CDR2 is FQGNSA. This CDR3 contains 15 residues. V lost 5 bases to trimming and J lost 5 bases; unmatched junction nucleotides: 9.

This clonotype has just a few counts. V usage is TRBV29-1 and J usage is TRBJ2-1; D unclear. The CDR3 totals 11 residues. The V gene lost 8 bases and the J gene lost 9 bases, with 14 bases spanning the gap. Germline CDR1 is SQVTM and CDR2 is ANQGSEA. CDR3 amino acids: CSLHSSGEQFF. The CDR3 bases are TGCAGCTTACACTCCTCCGGTGAGCAGTTCTTC.

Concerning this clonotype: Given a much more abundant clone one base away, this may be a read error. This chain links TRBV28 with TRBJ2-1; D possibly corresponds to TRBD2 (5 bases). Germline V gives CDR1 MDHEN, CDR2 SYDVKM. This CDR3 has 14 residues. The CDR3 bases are TGTGCCAGCAGTTTTAGTGGACTCATCACTGAGCAGCTCTTC. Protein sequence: CASSFSGLITEQLF.

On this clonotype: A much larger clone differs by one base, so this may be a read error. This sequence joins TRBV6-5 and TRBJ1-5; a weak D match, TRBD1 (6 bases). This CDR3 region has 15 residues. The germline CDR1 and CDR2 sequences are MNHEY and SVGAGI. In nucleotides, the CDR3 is TGTGCCAGCAGGCCCGGACAGTATAGCAATCGGCCCCAGCATTTT. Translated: CASRPGQYSNRPQHF.

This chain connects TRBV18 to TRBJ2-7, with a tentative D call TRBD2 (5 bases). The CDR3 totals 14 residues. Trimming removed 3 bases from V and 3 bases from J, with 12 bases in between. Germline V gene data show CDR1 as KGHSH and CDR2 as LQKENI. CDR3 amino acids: CASSPPGLNYEQYF. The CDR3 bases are TGTGCCAGCTCACCGCCTGGACTCAACTACGAGCAGTACTTC.

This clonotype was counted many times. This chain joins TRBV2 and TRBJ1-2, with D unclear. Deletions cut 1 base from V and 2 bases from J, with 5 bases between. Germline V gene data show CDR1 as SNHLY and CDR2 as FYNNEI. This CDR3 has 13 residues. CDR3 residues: CASSEEGNYGYTF. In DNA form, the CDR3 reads TGTGCCAGCAGTGAAGAGGGAAACTATGGCTACACCTTC.